The rows below give T cell receptor beta chains drawn from one sample of a study of cytomegalovirus exposure and HLA in healthy donors. Method: immunoSEQ multiplex PCR; TCRdb's copy keeps in-frame clones and lacks some. The repertoire has 200,000 to 250,000 clones, more than 75% of them found once; the top ten carry 1% to 1.5%. Sequencing input: PBMCs. The receptor source for this set is a human donor in good health. CDR3s include the opening cysteine and the closing phenylalanine or tryptophan. A D gene is named only where the DNA matches it firmly. Only some rows state a clone size, as once, few, many or a class for expanded clones.

d_call j_call v_call clone_size cdr3_aa cdr3_nt
TRBD2 TRBJ2-7 TRBV11-2 - CASSPGTSGSLYEQYF TGTGCCAGCAGCCCTGGGACTAGCGGGAGTCTGTACGAGCAGTACTTC
TRBD2 TRBJ2-5 TRBV2 - CASSEMGLAGASETQYF TGTGCCAGCAGTGAAATGGGGCTAGCGGGAGCGTCTGAGACCCAGTACTTC
- TRBJ2-3 TRBV7-2 - CASSLAPGYADTQYF TGTGCCAGCAGCTTAGCGCCGGGATACGCAGATACGCAGTATTTT
- TRBJ1-2 TRBV18 once CASSPRDFQYGYTF TGTGCCAGCTCACCCAGGGATTTTCAGTATGGCTACACCTTC
- TRBJ1-3 TRBV7-9 - CASSLGHSGNTIYF TGTGCCAGCAGCTTAGGGCACTCTGGAAACACCATATATTTT
- TRBJ2-7 TRBV4-1 - CASSQTSRNYEQYF TGCGCCAGCAGCCAAACTAGCAGAAACTACGAGCAGTACTTC
TRBD1 TRBJ2-3 TRBV2 once CASSERTGGRTDTQYF TGTGCCAGCAGTGAAAGGACAGGGGGTCGCACAGATACGCAGTATTTT
- TRBJ2-2 TRBV13 - CASSGRNTGELFF TGTGCCAGCAGCGGGAGGAACACCGGGGAGCTGTTTTTT
TRBD2 TRBJ2-7 TRBV6-6 once CASSFPPSGSSYEQYF TGTGCCAGCAGTTTCCCTCCTAGCGGGTCCTCCTACGAGCAGTACTTC
TRBD2 TRBJ2-3 TRBV10-3 - CAIIASAGGPDTQYF TGTGCCATCATAGCGTCTGCGGGAGGACCAGATACGCAGTATTTT
TRBD1 TRBJ1-2 TRBV6-1 - CASSLLDRGNYGYTF TGTGCCAGCAGTCTACTAGACAGGGGAAACTATGGCTACACCTTC
TRBD2 TRBJ2-7 TRBV11-2 few CASSPGRDSGYQHEQYF TGTGCCAGCAGCCCTGGGCGGGATAGCGGGTATCAGCACGAGCAGTACTTC
TRBD2 TRBJ2-1 TRBV7-9 - CASSLENSGREQFF TGTGCCAGCAGCTTAGAGAATAGCGGGAGAGAGCAGTTCTTC
TRBD2 TRBJ2-1 TRBV6-4 - CASSPRASGSTYNEQFF TGTGCCAGCAGTCCTAGAGCTAGCGGGTCTACCTACAATGAGCAGTTCTTC
TRBD2 TRBJ2-7 TRBV7-6 - CASSLGTSRSYEQYF TGTGCCAGCAGCTTAGGGACTAGCCGCTCCTACGAGCAGTACTTC
- TRBJ1-2 TRBV6-1 - CASRPQEVYGYTF TGTGCCAGCAGGCCCCAGGAAGTCTATGGCTACACCTTC
- TRBJ2-7 TRBV13 - CASSSKTSSEYYEQYF TGTGCCAGCAGCTCGAAGACAAGCTCCGAATACTACGAGCAGTACTTC
TRBD2 TRBJ2-5 TRBV13 few CASSLASGGLQETQYF TGTGCCAGCAGCTTAGCCAGCGGGGGTCTCCAAGAGACCCAGTACTTC
TRBD2 TRBJ2-3 TRBV19 - CASSNIAGSTDTQYF TGTGCCAGTAGTAACATAGCGGGGAGCACAGATACGCAGTATTTT
- TRBJ1-5 TRBV11-3 - CASSLVPRQPQHF TGTGCCAGCAGCTTAGTTCCTCGGCAGCCCCAGCATTTT
TRBD2 TRBJ2-3 TRBV19 - CATRSGLAAADTQYF TGTGCCACTAGAAGCGGACTAGCGGCCGCAGATACGCAGTATTTT
TRBD1 TRBJ1-2 TRBV5-4 - CASSRGRDGGYTF TGTGCCAGCAGCAGGGGGCGAGACGGGGGCTACACCTTC
- TRBJ1-5 TRBV9 - CASGKRDQPQHF TGTGCCAGCGGCAAGAGGGATCAGCCCCAGCATTTT
TRBD1 TRBJ1-2 TRBV28 - CASSRPGTGGDIYGYTF TGTGCCAGCAGTCGTCCCGGGACAGGGGGCGATATCTATGGCTACACCTTC
- TRBJ1-5 TRBV28 few CASRSGTGRRNQPQHF TGTGCCAGCCGATCTGGAACAGGACGACGGAATCAGCCCCAGCATTTT
TRBD2 TRBJ2-7 TRBV2 - CASSPRTSDPYEQYF TGTGCCAGCAGTCCGAGGACTAGCGACCCCTACGAGCAGTACTTC
- TRBJ1-3 TRBV4-2 few CASSQDWSSGNTIYF TGTGCCAGCAGCCAAGATTGGAGCTCTGGAAACACCATATATTTT
TRBD2 TRBJ2-2 TRBV19 few CASRGSGLAGGDGTGELFF TGTGCCAGCCGGGGGAGCGGACTAGCGGGGGGGGATGGCACCGGGGAGCTGTTTTTT
TRBD2 TRBJ2-7 TRBV2 - CASSEGTSGTYEQYF TGTGCCAGCAGTGAAGGGACTAGCGGCACCTACGAGCAGTACTTC
- TRBJ1-4 TRBV5-1 - CASSSAGRVNEKLFF TGCGCCAGCAGCTCGGCGGGTCGGGTTAATGAAAAACTGTTTTTT
- TRBJ2-7 TRBV2 - CASSAQGRSYEQYF TGTGCCAGCAGTGCACAGGGAAGGTCCTACGAGCAGTACTTC
TRBD1 TRBJ1-5 TRBV27 - CASSTRGTGGNQPQHF TGTGCCAGCAGTACCCGAGGGACAGGGGGCAATCAGCCCCAGCATTTT
- TRBJ2-7 TRBV21-1 - CASSKGCDRGNEQYF TGTGCCAGCAGCAAAGGTTGTGACAGGGGCAACGAGCAGTACTTC
TRBD2 TRBJ2-7 TRBV25-1 - CASSDTSGSRTYEQYF TGTGCCAGCAGTGACACTAGCGGAAGTCGGACCTACGAGCAGTACTTC
TRBD2 TRBJ2-2 TRBV6-4 - CASRTSGTGELFF TGTGCCAGCAGGACTAGCGGCACCGGGGAGCTGTTTTTT
TRBD1 TRBJ1-1 TRBV5-1 - CASSSDRGRTEAFF TGCGCCAGCAGCTCGGACAGGGGGCGGACTGAAGCTTTCTTT
- TRBJ2-7 TRBV21-1 - CASSKFLRASGRVDEQYF TGTGCCAGCAGCAAATTTCTCAGGGCTAGCGGGAGGGTCGACGAGCAGTACTTC
TRBD1 TRBJ1-2 TRBV6-6 once CASSYGQGNGYTF TGTGCCAGCAGTTACGGACAGGGGAATGGCTACACCTTC
TRBD2 TRBJ2-7 TRBV19 few CASSSGLALHEQYF TGTGCCAGTAGTAGTGGACTAGCTCTGCACGAGCAGTACTTC
TRBD2 TRBJ2-1 TRBV5-1 - CASSLSLSGRGSNEQFF TGCGCCAGCAGCTTGTCCCTTAGCGGGAGGGGGAGCAATGAGCAGTTCTTC
- TRBJ1-5 TRBV10-1 few CASTKDSQPQHF TGCGCCAGCACTAAGGACAGTCAGCCCCAGCATTTT
TRBD1 TRBJ2-1 TRBV2 - CASSGQGADNEQFF TGTGCCAGCAGTGGACAGGGGGCGGATAATGAGCAGTTCTTC
TRBD2 TRBJ2-5 TRBV20-1 once CSARGGETQYF TGCAGTGCGCGGGGGGGTGAGACCCAGTACTTC
TRBD2 TRBJ2-1 TRBV4-1 - CASSQDDTGLAGVSNEQFF TGCGCCAGCAGCCAAGATGACACTGGACTAGCGGGAGTGAGCAATGAGCAGTTCTTC
- TRBJ1-2 TRBV15 - CATSRDNARGGGYTF TGTGCCACCAGCAGAGATAACGCAAGGGGGGGCGGCTACACCTTC
- TRBJ2-7 TRBV7-2 - CASSRSYEQYF TGTGCCAGCAGCCGCAGCTACGAGCAGTACTTC
TRBD1 TRBJ2-7 TRBV7-2 - CASSPGTGGLYF TGTGCCAGCAGCCCCGGGACAGGGGGTCTGTACTTC
- TRBJ1-5 TRBV6-1 - CASSEYARGGSSNQPQHF TGTGCCAGCAGTGAATACGCGCGCGGAGGGTCTAGCAATCAGCCCCAGCATTTT
- TRBJ2-3 TRBV28 - CASSLGGRDTQYF TGTGCCAGCAGTTTAGGTGGGAGGGATACGCAGTATTTT
TRBD2 TRBJ2-7 TRBV7-2 - CASSLVLAGEQYF TGTGCCAGCAGCTTAGTACTAGCGGGCGAGCAGTACTTC